This T cell receptor beta chain originates from a study of early T cells in non-severe SARS-CoV-2 infection. The junction had 2 bases not matched to a gene; V was cut back by 4 bases and J by 3 bases. Looked up from germline, CDR1 is MNHEY and CDR2 is SVGEGT. This CDR3 comprises 14 residues. This clonotype was detected many times. MiXCR, run by TCRdb on the 5' RACE reads, gives a single entry per CDR3 protein. Altogether fewer than 80,000 distinct CDR3 sequences are present, 9.5% being singletons, with the ten largest covering under 7%. J is TRBJ1-2 and V is TRBV6-2 or TRBV6-3, with 10 bases matching TRBD1. The sequenced sample consisted of whole blood. The source is an adult who was a healthcare worker with PCR-confirmed SARS-CoV-2 infection or an uninfected control (not recorded which). The CDR3 nucleotides are TGTGCCAGCAGTTGGACAGGGGGTGACTATGGCTACACCTTC. Translated: CASSWTGGDYGYTF.